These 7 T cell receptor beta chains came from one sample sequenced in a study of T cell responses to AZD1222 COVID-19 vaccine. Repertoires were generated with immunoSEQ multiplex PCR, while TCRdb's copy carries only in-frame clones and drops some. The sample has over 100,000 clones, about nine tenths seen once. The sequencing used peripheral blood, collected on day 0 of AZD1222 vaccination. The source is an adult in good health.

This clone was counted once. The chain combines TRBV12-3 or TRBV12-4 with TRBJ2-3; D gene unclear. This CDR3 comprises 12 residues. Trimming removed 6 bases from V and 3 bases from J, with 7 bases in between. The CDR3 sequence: CASSRWTDTQYF. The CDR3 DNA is TGTGCCAGCAGCCGTTGGACAGATACGCAGTATTTT.

The CDR3: CASSAQGPAGNTIYF. The CDR3 DNA reads TGTGCCAGCAGCGCCCAGGGGCCCGCTGGAAACACCATATATTTT. The chain joins TRBV9 to TRBJ1-3; D may be TRBD1 (6 bases). In germline, CDR1 is SGDLS, CDR2 YYNGEE. CDR3 length: 15 residues. V lost 3 bases and J lost 2, with 12 bases in between. The whole variable domain, remainder taken from reference TRBV9 and TRBJ1-3, is DSGVTQTPKHLITATGQRVTLRCSPRSGDLSVYWYQQSLDQGLQFLIQYYNGEERAKGNILERFSAQQFPDLHSELNLSSLELGDSALYFCASSAQGPAGNTIYFGEGSWLTVV.

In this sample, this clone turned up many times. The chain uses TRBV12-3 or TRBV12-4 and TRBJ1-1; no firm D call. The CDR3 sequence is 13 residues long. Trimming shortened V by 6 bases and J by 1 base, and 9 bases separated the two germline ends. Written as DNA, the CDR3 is TGTGCCAGCAGCCGAGAGGGGAACACTGAAGCTTTCTTT. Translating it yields CASSREGNTEAFF.

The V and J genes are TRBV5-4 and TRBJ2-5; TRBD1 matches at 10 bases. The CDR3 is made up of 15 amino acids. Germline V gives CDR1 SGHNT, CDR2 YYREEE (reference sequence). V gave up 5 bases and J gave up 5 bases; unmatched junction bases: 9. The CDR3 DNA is TGTGCCAGCAGTCCAGACAGGGGGCGCCAGGAGACCCAGTACTTC. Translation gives CASSPDRGRQETQYF.

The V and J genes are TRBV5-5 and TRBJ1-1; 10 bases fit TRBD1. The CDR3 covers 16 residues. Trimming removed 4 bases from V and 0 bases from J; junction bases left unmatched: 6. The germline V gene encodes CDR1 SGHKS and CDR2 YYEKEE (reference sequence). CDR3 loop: CASSLTGGSVNTEAFF. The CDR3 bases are TGTGCCAGCAGCCTGACAGGGGGCTCCGTGAACACTGAAGCTTTCTTT.

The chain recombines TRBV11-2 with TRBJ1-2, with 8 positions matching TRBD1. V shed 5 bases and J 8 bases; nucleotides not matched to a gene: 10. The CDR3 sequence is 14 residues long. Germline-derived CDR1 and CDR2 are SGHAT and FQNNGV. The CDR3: CASSLKQGVKGYTF. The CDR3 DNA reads TGTGCCAGCAGCCTAAAACAGGGGGTGAAAGGCTACACCTTC.

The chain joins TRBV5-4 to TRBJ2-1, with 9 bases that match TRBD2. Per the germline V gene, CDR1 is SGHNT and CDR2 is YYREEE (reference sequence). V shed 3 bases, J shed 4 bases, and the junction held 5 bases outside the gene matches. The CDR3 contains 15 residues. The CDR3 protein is CASSSGGGAYNEQFF. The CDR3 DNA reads TGTGCCAGCAGCTCCGGCGGGGGGGCGTACAATGAGCAGTTCTTC. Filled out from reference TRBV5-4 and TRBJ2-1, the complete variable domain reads ETGVTQSPTHLIKTRGQQVTLRCSSQSGHNTVSWYQQALGQGPQFIFQYYREEENGRGNFPPRFSGLQFPNYSSELNVNALELDDSALYLCASSSGGGAYNEQFFGPGTRLTVL.